The present T cell receptor beta chain was sequenced within a study of cytomegalovirus exposure and HLA in healthy donors. Overall study findings and caveats: V- and J-gene trimming in TCR beta was tied to a missense DCLRE1C variant by an analysis performed later.

Notes on this clone: Antigen unknown.

The V end was cut by 5 bases, the J end by 6 bases, with 14 bases between. Per the germline V gene, CDR1 is MNHEY and CDR2 is SVGAGI. The CDR3 totals 14 residues. The primer mix had 60 Vbeta and 13 Jbeta primers. Assay: immunoSEQ multiplex PCR; the TCRdb copy retains only in-frame clones and omits some. The sample table sets out about 170,000 clones. This chain links TRBV6-5 with TRBJ2-1; no clear D gene. The sample was PBMCs. The receptor was isolated from a woman in her late teens or twenties in good health and CMV-seropositive. The DNA of the CDR3 is TGTGCCAGCAGTACTTCAAGCCCCACCAATGAGCAGTTCTTC. Its protein is CASSTSSPTNEQFF.